This T cell receptor beta chain was found in a study of blood T cell repertoires in COVID-19. Study-level background: T cells, B-cell-depleted T cells, or PBMCs provided the cDNA or gDNA that served as material.

In the authors' methods: Cell counts per sample came from amplifying reference gene primers. Clones were read by immunoSEQ multiplex PCR, and TCRdb kept only the in-frame ones, dropping some. That table is the source of V, J and clone size, and D and trimming were worked out from the DNA. The sample has about 200,000 clones; roughly 90% are singletons. The CDR3 length is 15 residues. Trimming left V 6 bases short and J 5 bases short, with 17 bases between. Germline assignment: CDR1 MNHEY and CDR2 SMNVEV (reference sequence). Sequencing was done on a sample of peripheral blood. The rearrangement uses TRBV27 and TRBJ2-1; possible D gene TRBD2, 6 bases. This TCR derives from a man aged 35 to 55 with active or convalescent COVID-19. The CDR3 reads CASSVLSGTHNEQFF. The CDR3 DNA sequence: TGTGCCAGCAGCGTCCTGTCAGGGACTCACAATGAGCAGTTCTTC.